What follows describes a single T cell receptor (beta chain). Its antigen is currently unknown. Amplification used 60 Vbeta primers and 13 Jbeta primers. Data came from immunoSEQ multiplex PCR; TCRdb stores just in-frame clones and leaves some out. The sample records approximately 190,000 clones, more than 60% being singletons. This specimen belongs to a study of cytomegalovirus exposure and HLA in healthy donors. Study at large: Among about 179 million T cells, an earlier analysis found around 100 million unique TCR beta sequences. Broader study findings: Association of a missense DCLRE1C variant with TCR beta V- and J-gene trimming was reported in a later analysis.

CDR3 size: 15 residues. V dropped 4 bases and J dropped 4; count of bases not matched to a gene: 4. Germline V lookup: CDR1 LGHNA, CDR2 YNFKEQ. Input material: PBMCs. The receptor was derived from a woman aged 25 to 45 in good health and CMV-seropositive. The chain carries TRBV4-2 and TRBJ2-1; 10 nucleotides align to TRBD2. CDR3 bases: TGTGCCAGCAGCCTCGAACTAGCGGGGTACAATGAGCAGTTCTTC. Translating it yields CASSLELAGYNEQFF.